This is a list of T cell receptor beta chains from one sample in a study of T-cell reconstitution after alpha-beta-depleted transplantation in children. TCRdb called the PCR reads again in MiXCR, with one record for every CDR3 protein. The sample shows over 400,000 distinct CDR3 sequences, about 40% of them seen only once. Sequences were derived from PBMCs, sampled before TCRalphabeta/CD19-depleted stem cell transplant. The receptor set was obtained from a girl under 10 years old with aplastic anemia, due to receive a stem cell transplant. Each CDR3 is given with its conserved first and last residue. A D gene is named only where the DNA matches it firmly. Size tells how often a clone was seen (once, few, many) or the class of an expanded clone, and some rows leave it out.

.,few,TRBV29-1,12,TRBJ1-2,TGCAGCGTGACTGGAGCTAACTATGGCTACACCTTC,CSVTGANYGYTF
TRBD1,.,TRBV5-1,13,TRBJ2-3,TGCGCCAGCAGCGTGACAGGGCCAGATACGCAGTATTTT,CASSVTGPDTQYF
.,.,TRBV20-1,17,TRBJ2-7,TGCAGTGCTAGAGCCTCCGGGAGAGCGGGTAACCCCCACGAGCAGTACTTC,CSARASGRAGNPHEQYF
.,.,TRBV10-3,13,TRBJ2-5,TGTGCCATCAGTGCGGAGGGGCGAGAGACCCAGTACTTC,CAISAEGRETQYF
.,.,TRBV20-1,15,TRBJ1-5,TGCAGTGCTAGTACCGGGCTGAATAGCAATCAGCCCCAGCATTTT,CSASTGLNSNQPQHF
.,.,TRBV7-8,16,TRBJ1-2,TGTGCCAGCAGCTTACTGGATGAGGGATTTACCTATGGCTACACCTTC,CASSLLDEGFTYGYTF
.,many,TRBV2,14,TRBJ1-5,TGTGCCAGCAGTCGCCTCAATAGCAATCAGCCCCAGCATTTT,CASSRLNSNQPQHF
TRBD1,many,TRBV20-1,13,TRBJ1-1,TGCAGTGCTAAGACAGGGAGGAACACTGAAGCTTTCTTT,CSAKTGRNTEAFF
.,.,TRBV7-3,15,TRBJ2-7,TGTGCCAGCAGCTCTTCAGCGGGTGACCCTTACGAGCAGTACTTC,CASSSSAGDPYEQYF
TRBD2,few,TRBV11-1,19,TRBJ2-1,TGTGCCAGCAGCTTAACGCTAGCGGGAGGAATAGCCCACTACAATGAGCAGTTCTTC,CASSLTLAGGIAHYNEQFF
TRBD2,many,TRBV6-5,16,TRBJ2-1,TGTGCCAGCAGTTACGGTCGGACTAGCGGGATGAACGAGCAGTTCTTC,CASSYGRTSGMNEQFF
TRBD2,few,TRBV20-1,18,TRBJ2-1,TGCAGTGCTAGAGATCCCGGGACTAGCGGGAGCTTCTACAATGAGCAGTTCTTC,CSARDPGTSGSFYNEQFF
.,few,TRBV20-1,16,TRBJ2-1,TGCAGTGCTACCCTTTTCGGCGGGGCGATCTACAATGAGCAGTTCTTC,CSATLFGGAIYNEQFF
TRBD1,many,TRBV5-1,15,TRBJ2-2,TGCGCCAGCAGGGCCGGGGACAGGGGTGCCGGGGAGCTGTTTTTT,CASRAGDRGAGELFF
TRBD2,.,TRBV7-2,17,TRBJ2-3,TGTGCCAGCAGCTTAGGGCTAGCGGGGATTATCACAGATACGCAGTATTTT,CASSLGLAGIITDTQYF
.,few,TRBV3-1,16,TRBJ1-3,TGTGCCAGCAGCCAAGATACCAGGGCCTCTGGAAACACCATATATTTT,CASSQDTRASGNTIYF
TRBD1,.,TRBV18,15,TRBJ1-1,TGTGCCAGCTCCCCCCTGGACAGGGTCGGGGATGAAGCTTTCTTT,CASSPLDRVGDEAFF
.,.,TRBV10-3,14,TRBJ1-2,TGTGCCATCAGTGAGTCGTGGCGTGGGGATGGCTACACCTTC,CAISESWRGDGYTF
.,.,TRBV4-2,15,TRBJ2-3,TGTGCCAGCAGCCAAGATTCGTTGAATCGGGACTTGACAGTTTTT,CASSQDSLNRDLTVF
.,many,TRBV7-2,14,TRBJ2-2,TGTGCCAGCAGGATATCACCCAGGAGCGGGGAGCTGTTTTTT,CASRISPRSGELFF
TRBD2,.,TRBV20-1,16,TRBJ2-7,TGCAGTGCTAGAGATGGACTAGCGGGACTCTCCTACGAGCAGTACTTC,CSARDGLAGLSYEQYF
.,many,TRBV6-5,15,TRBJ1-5,TGTGCCAGCAGCAACTCGGGGAGGTGGGTTCAGCCCCAGCATTTT,CASSNSGRWVQPQHF
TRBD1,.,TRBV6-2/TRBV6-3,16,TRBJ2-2,TGTGCCAGCAGTTACTCGGACAGGGGAGCGACCGGGGAGCTGTTTTTT,CASSYSDRGATGELFF
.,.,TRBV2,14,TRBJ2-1,TGTGCCAGCAGTGATGACAGCTCCTACAATGAGCAGTTCTTC,CASSDDSSYNEQFF
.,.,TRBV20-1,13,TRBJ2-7,TGCAGTGCCCCCCCCGGGGGCTTCGACGAGCAGTACTTC,CSAPPGGFDEQYF
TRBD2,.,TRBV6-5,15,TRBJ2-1,TGTGCCAGCAGTTACTCAGCGGGAGGGATGGATGAGCAGTTCTTC,CASSYSAGGMDEQFF
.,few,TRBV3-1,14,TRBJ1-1,TGTGCCAGCAGCCAAGATGGTTCGAGGGATGAAGCTTTCTTT,CASSQDGSRDEAFF